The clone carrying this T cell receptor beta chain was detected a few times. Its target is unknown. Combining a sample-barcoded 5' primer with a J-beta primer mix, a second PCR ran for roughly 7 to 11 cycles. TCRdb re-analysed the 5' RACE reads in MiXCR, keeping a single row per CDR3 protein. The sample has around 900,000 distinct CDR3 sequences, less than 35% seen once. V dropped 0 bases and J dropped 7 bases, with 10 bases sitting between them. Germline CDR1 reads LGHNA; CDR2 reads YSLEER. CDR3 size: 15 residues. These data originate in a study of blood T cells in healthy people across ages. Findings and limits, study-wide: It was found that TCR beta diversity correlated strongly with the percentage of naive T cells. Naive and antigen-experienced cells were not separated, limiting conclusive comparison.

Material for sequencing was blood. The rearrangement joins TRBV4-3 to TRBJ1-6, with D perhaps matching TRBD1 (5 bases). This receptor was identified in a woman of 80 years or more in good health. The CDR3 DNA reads TGCGCCAGCAGCCAAGATTGGGGGGGGAATTCACCCCTCCACTTT. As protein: CASSQDWGGNSPLHF.